The clone carrying this T cell receptor (beta chain) was observed once. The data were taken from a study of cytomegalovirus exposure and HLA in healthy donors. Vbeta (60) and Jbeta (13) primers were used in the PCR. Sequencing used immunoSEQ multiplex PCR; TCRdb keeps in-frame clones, though not all of them. The profile shows some 70,000 clones, 55% to 65% of them singletons. Sequenced input: PBMCs. The receptor's source is a woman aged 50 to 60 in good health and CMV-seronegative.

CDR3 coding DNA: TGTGCCAGCAGTAACAGGGGGACCTATGGCTACACCTTC. Its translation: CASSNRGTYGYTF. The chain carries TRBV7-8 and TRBJ1-2; 8 bases map to TRBD1. Germline loops: CDR1 SGHVS, CDR2 FQNEAQ. The CDR3 totals 13 residues. J gave up 4 bases and V 6 bases, and 4 bases lay outside the gene matches.